This TCR beta chain was sequenced in a study of blood T cell repertoires in COVID-19. Study-level background: T cells, B-cell-depleted T cells, or PBMCs provided the cDNA or gDNA that served as material.

In the study's own analysis: For nucleated cells, counts were estimated from reference gene primer amplification. Here immunoSEQ multiplex PCR was the method, and the copy in TCRdb shows in-frame clones only, minus some. V and J calls and clone size are as listed in that table; D and trimming were resolved from the DNA. The sample carries a few hundred thousand clones, 86% recorded once. The CDR3 is made up of 13 amino acids. V was trimmed by 6 bases and J by 8 bases, leaving 14 bases between them. Germline V gene data show CDR1 as SGHVS and CDR2 as FQNEAQ. The sample comprised peripheral blood. The rearrangement links TRBV7-8 to TRBJ2-1; D might be TRBD2 (5 bases). The receptor comes from a woman aged 45-65 years with acute or convalescent COVID-19. The CDR3 DNA reads as TGTGCCAGCAGAAAAGAAGCGGCTTATGAGCAGTTCTTC. Translating gives CASRKEAAYEQFF. The whole variable domain, filled in from reference TRBV7-8 and TRBJ2-1, reads GAGVSQSPRYKVAKRGQDVALRCDPISGHVSLFWYQQALGQGPEFLTYFQNEAQLDKSGLPSDRFFAERPEGSVSTLKIQRTQQEDSAVYLCASRKEAAYEQFFGPGTRLTVL.